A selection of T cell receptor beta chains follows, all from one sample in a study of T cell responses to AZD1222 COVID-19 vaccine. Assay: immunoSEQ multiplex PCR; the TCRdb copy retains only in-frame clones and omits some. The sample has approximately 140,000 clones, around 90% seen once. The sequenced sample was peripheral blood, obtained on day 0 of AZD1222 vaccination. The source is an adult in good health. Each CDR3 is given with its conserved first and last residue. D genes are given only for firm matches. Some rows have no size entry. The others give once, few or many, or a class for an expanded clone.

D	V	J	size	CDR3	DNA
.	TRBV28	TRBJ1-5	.	CASSYPKQGVGYSNQPQHF	TGTGCCAGCAGTTATCCCAAACAAGGGGTAGGGTACTCAAATCAGCCCCAGCATTTT
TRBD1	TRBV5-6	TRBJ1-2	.	CASSWRDREGYGYTF	TGTGCCAGCAGCTGGCGGGACAGGGAGGGCTATGGCTACACCTTC
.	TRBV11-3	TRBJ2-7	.	CASSRGRLAGSSYEQYF	TGTGCCAGCAGCAGAGGGCGGCTGGCGGGAAGCTCCTACGAGCAGTACTTC
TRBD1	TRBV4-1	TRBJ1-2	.	CASSQEQGRRNGYTF	TGCGCCAGCAGCCAAGAACAGGGGCGGAGGAATGGCTACACCTTC
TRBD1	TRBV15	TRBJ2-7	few	CATSRDRGPYEQYF	TGTGCCACCAGCCGGGACAGGGGCCCCTACGAGCAGTACTTC
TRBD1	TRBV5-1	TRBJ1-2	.	CASSLAQGARSYGYTF	TGCGCCAGCAGCTTGGCTCAGGGGGCAAGGAGCTATGGCTACACCTTC
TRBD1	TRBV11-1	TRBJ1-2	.	CASSPRTGGNYGYTF	TGTGCCAGCAGCCCCCGGACAGGGGGGAACTATGGCTACACCTTC
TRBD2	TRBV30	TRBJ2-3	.	CAWRGLAGGTDTQYF	TGTGCCTGGAGAGGACTAGCGGGAGGAACAGATACGCAGTATTTT
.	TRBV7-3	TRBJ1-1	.	CASSAGRDYKAFF	TGTGCCAGCAGCGCGGGCAGGGATTATAAAGCTTTCTTT
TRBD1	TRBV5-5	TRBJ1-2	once	CASSYRDRGNYGYTF	TGTGCCAGCAGCTACCGGGACAGGGGGAACTATGGCTACACCTTC
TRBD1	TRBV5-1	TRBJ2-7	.	CASSVGTGGDDEQYF	TGCGCCAGCAGCGTCGGGACAGGGGGTGACGACGAGCAGTACTTC
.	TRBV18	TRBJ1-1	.	CASSDLRVGTEAFF	TGTGCCAGCTCCGATTTACGGGTCGGCACTGAAGCTTTCTTT
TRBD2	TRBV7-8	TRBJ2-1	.	CASSSPPGLEGNEQFF	TGTGCCAGCAGCTCGCCTCCGGGACTAGAAGGGAATGAGCAGTTCTTC
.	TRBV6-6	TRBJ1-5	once	CASSTGQRYSNQPQHF	TGTGCCAGCAGTACCGGACAGCGGTATAGCAATCAGCCCCAGCATTTT
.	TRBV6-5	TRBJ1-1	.	CASSPTGGGWAEAFF	TGTGCCAGCAGTCCAACTGGGGGGGGATGGGCTGAAGCTTTCTTT
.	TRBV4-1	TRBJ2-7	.	CASSQAGADEQYF	TGCGCCAGCAGCCAAGCGGGAGCGGACGAGCAGTACTTC
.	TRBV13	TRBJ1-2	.	CASSSRDVEYYGYTF	TGTGCCAGCAGCTCGAGGGACGTAGAGTACTATGGCTACACCTTC
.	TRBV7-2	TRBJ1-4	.	CASSLVGDSNEKLFF	TGTGCCAGCAGCTTAGTGGGGGACTCTAATGAAAAACTGTTTTTT
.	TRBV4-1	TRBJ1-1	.	CASSLGVNTEAFF	TGCGCCAGCAGCCTTGGCGTTAACACTGAAGCTTTCTTT
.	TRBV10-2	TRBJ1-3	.	CASSLGGSGNTIYF	TGCGCCAGCAGTTTAGGAGGCTCTGGAAACACCATATATTTT
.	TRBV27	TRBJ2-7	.	CASSSEVRSYEQYF	TGTGCCAGCAGTTCGGAGGTCCGATCCTACGAGCAGTACTTC
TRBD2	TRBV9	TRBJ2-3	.	CASSVVSPSQVRLAERTSTDTQYF	TGTGCCAGCAGCGTAGTCTCCCCGAGCCAGGTCAGACTAGCGGAACGAACTAGCACAGATACGCAGTATTTT
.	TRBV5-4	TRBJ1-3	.	CASSQGARYSSGNTIYF	TGTGCCAGCAGCCAGGGCGCGCGTTATAGCTCTGGAAACACCATATATTTT
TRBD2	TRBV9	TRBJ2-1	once	CASSVDFRPSGSSYNEQFF	TGTGCCAGCAGCGTAGATTTTAGGCCTAGCGGGAGCTCCTACAATGAGCAGTTCTTC
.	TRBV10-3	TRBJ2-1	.	CAISDPSSSPPQNEQFF	TGTGCCATCAGTGACCCATCCAGTAGCCCCCCCCAGAATGAGCAGTTCTTC
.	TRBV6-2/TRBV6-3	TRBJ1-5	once	CASSGPRNSNQPQHF	TGTGCCAGCAGTGGCCCGCGCAATAGCAATCAGCCCCAGCATTTT
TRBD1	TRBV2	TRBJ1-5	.	CASSEGTGVNQPQHF	TGTGCCAGCAGTGAAGGGACAGGAGTCAATCAGCCCCAGCATTTT